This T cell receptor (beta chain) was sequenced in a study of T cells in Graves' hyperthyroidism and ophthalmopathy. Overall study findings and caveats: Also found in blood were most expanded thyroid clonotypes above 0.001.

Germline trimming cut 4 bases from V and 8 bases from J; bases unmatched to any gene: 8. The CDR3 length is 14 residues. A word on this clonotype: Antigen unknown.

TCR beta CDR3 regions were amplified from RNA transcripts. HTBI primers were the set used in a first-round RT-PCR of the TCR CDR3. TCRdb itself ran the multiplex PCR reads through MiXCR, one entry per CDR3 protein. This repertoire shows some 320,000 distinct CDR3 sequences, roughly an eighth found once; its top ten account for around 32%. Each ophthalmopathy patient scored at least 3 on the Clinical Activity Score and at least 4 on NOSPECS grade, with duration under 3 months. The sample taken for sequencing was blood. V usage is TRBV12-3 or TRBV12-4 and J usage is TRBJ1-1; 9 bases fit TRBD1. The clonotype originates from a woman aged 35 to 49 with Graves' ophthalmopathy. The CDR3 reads CASSSPTGGEEAFF. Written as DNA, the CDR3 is TGTGCCAGCAGTTCCCCGACAGGGGGGGAAGAAGCTTTCTTT.